These T cell receptor beta chains were read from a single sample in a study of T cell responses to AZD1222 COVID-19 vaccine. Assay: immunoSEQ multiplex PCR; the TCRdb copy retains only in-frame clones and omits some. The sample carries 120,000 to 150,000 clones, around 88% recorded once. The sample consisted of peripheral blood, taken on day 0 of AZD1222 vaccination. Every receptor here comes from an adult in good health. Each CDR3 is given without its conserved first and last residue. The order of the fields is J gene, V gene, CDR3 protein.

>TRBJ1-3|TRBV27
ASSGQGASGNTIY
>TRBJ2-1|TRBV29-1
SVRRAGEQF
>TRBJ2-1|TRBV14
ASSLQWASANEQF
>TRBJ2-7|TRBV3-1/TRBV3-2
ASSQPDRWYEQY
>TRBJ1-1|TRBV4-1
ASSQDSRGRNTEAF
>TRBJ2-1|TRBV5-4
ASSSRLANYNEQF
>TRBJ1-5|TRBV19
ASSILRQAQH
>TRBJ1-5|TRBV4-2
ASSQVDSNQPQH
>TRBJ2-1|TRBV5-4
ASSRAGGSSYNEQF
>TRBJ2-1|TRBV18
ASSLYSGGDHNEQF
>TRBJ1-1|TRBV5-1
ASSLLGKENTEAF
>TRBJ1-4|TRBV5-5
ASSIQGATNEKLF
>TRBJ1-2|TRBV25-1
ASSETPVRNGYT
>TRBJ2-2|TRBV11-2
ASSLSYPNTGELF
>TRBJ1-1|TRBV7-3
ASSADSNTEAF
>TRBJ1-1|TRBV27
ASSLKRLATEAF
>TRBJ1-1|TRBV2
ASSVGAGRYTEAF
>TRBJ1-3|TRBV6-5
ASSSDRGRSGNTIY
>TRBJ1-5|TRBV30
AWSVRVDQPQH
>TRBJ2-2|TRBV7-2
ASSLVRGASSGELF
>TRBJ1-1|TRBV25-1
ASSPASQGLGTEAF
>TRBJ1-1|TRBV29-1
SASTAENTEAF
>TRBJ1-2|TRBV24-1
ATSAGGNYGYT
>TRBJ2-6|TRBV28
ASSLLQGANVLT
>TRBJ1-1|TRBV29-1
SVETQMNTEAF
>TRBJ1-5|TRBV7-9
ASSLGESSLVEPQH
>TRBJ2-7|TRBV5-1
ASSLDLVYEQY
>TRBJ2-3|TRBV5-1
ASSPGPTGSSTDTQY
>TRBJ1-2|TRBV7-2
ASSLEAGMGLYGYT
>TRBJ1-6|TRBV4-1
ASSQVGQGESPLH
>TRBJ1-2|TRBV6-7
ASRPPTGTLYGYT
>TRBJ2-2|TRBV24-1
ATSRGQNTGELF
>TRBJ1-3|TRBV3-1/TRBV3-2
ASSQRGTGNTIY
>TRBJ2-7|TRBV27
ASSSLDGFTEQY
>TRBJ1-5|TRBV7-9
ASSSGFNQPQH